This T cell receptor (beta chain) emerged from a study of regulatory T cells in long-lasting Graves disease. Looking at the study overall: The study enrolled newly diagnosed Graves' patients on antithyroid drugs under 3 months.

Study observations and caveats: Persistent disease was associated with favored TRBV28 usage and with favored use of TRBJ1-2 and TRBJ2-5.

The sample holds many counts of this clonotype. Its specificity is unknown. Construction of TCR beta libraries relied on iRepertoire HTBI primers and on Arm-PCR targeting CDR3 regions. As originally analysed: In the combined samples, 55 to 75 TRBV and more than 11 TRBJ segments were identified. TCRdb passed the multiplex PCR reads through MiXCR, listing each CDR3 protein once. The V and J calls, along with clone size, are taken from TCRdb and not from the paper's own processing. This sample has under 300,000 distinct CDR3 sequences, with 15% to 20% found just once. This CDR3 comprises 14 residues. V was trimmed by 3 bases and J by 1 base, leaving 10 bases between them. Germline-derived CDR1 and CDR2 are SGHAT and FQNNGV. Time point here: newly diagnosed GD, antithyroid drugs for less than 3 months. PBMCs provided the RNA from which the TCR library was made.

The chain combines TRBV11-2 with TRBJ2-7, with TRBD2 as a possible D gene (6 bases). Sequencing used peripheral blood mononuclear cells (PBMCs), obtained at new diagnosis, from a patient treated with antithyroid drugs. This TCR was sampled from a female donor with Graves disease. The CDR3 sequence is CASSFAAGSYEQYF. In DNA form, the CDR3 reads TGTGCCAGCAGCTTCGCAGCGGGTTCCTACGAGCAGTACTTC.